This T cell receptor beta chain comes out of a study of beta chain features in type 1 diabetes. Reverse transcription of all isolated RNA meant that expressed TCRB transcripts were sequenced. Naive, central memory and regulatory T cell samples averaged about 3.5 million reads. The method was immunoSEQ multiplex PCR; TCRdb's version includes in-frame clones alone and lacks a portion of them. The sample has around 430,000 clones; approximately 30% are singletons. The CDR3 extends over 15 amino acids. With 5 bases clipped from V and 6 bases from J, the junction kept 7 bases outside the gene matches. Per the germline V gene, CDR1 is SGHNT and CDR2 is YENEEA.

The chain combines TRBV11-3 with TRBJ2-1, with 10 bases identical to TRBD2. The sequencing input was naive CD4+ T cells from blood. This clonotype originated in a man between 18 and 35 years old in good health. The CDR3 protein is CASSLSGRAVNEQFF. CDR3 nucleotide sequence: TGTGCCAGCAGCCTGAGCGGGAGGGCTGTCAATGAGCAGTTCTTC.